This TCR beta chain is from a study of cytotoxic CD8 clonotypes in ibrutinib-treated CLL. Overall study: Among the patients, 10 to 11 presented as relapsed/refractory and fewer than 16 as treatment-naive; some 17 showed unmutated IGHV.

Notes on this clone: Its target is unknown.

V was clipped by 5 bases and J by 5 bases, with 16 bases between them. The germline CDR1 and CDR2 sequences are LNHDA and SQIVND (reference sequence). The length of the CDR3 is 14 residues. Findings of the study overall: Measured clonality at baseline was greater than in age-matched healthy donors and tracked with circulating CD8+ T-cell counts.

Profiled with immunoSEQ multiplex PCR; TCRdb holds only in-frame clones, not every one. Here the sample spans around 150,000 clones, 70% to 90% being singletons. The chain links TRBV19 to TRBJ2-7; possibly TRBD2 for D (6 bases). Source: PBMCs, taken at disease progression, from a patient treated with ibrutinib. The receptor was derived from a human donor with chronic lymphocytic leukemia. The CDR3 sequence is CASSLPRAGNEQYF. CDR3 nucleotide sequence: TGTGCCAGTAGTTTGCCCCGGGCGGGAAACGAGCAGTACTTC.